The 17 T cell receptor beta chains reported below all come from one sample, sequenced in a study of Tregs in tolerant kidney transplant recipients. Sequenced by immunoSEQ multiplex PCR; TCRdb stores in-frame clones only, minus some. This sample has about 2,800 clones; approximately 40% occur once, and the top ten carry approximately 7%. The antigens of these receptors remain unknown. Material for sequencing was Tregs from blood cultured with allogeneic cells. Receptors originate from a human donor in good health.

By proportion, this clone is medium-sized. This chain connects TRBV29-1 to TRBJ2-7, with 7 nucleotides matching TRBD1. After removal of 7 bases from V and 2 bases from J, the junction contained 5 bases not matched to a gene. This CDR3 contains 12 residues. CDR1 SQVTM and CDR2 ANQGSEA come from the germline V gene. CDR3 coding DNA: TGCAGCGCCCTCAGGGGGACCTACGAGCAGTACTTC. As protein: CSALRGTYEQYF.

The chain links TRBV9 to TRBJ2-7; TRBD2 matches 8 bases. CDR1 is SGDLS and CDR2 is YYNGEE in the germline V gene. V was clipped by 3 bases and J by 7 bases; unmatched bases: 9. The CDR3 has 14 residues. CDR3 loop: CASSARGGRGEQYF. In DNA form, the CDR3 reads TGTGCCAGCAGCGCTCGGGGGGGCCGGGGTGAGCAGTACTTC. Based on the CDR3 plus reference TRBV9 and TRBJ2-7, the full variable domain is DSGVTQTPKHLITATGQRVTLRCSPRSGDLSVYWYQQSLDQGLQFLIQYYNGEERAKGNILERFSAQQFPDLHSELNLSSLELGDSALYFCASSARGGRGEQYFGPGTRLTVT.

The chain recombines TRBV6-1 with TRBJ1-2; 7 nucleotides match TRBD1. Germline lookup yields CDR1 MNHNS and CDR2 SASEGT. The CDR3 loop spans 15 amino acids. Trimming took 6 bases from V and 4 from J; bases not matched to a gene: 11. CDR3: CASSQEGARIYGYTF. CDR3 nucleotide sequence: TGTGCCAGCAGCCAAGAGGGGGCGCGCATCTATGGCTACACCTTC.

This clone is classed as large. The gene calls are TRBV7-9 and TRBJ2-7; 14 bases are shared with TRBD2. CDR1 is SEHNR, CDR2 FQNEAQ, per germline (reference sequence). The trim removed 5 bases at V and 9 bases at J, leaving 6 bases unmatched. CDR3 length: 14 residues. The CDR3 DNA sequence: TGTGCCAGCAGCCGGGGACTAGCGGGAGTGGTGCAGTACTTC. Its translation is CASSRGLAGVVQYF. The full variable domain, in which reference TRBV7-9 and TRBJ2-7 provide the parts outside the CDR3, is DTGVSQNPRHKITKRGQNVTFRCDPISEHNRLYWYRQTLGQGPEFLTYFQNEAQLEKSRLLSDRFSAERPKGSFSTLEIQRTEQGDSAMYLCASSRGLAGVVQYFGPGTRLTVT.

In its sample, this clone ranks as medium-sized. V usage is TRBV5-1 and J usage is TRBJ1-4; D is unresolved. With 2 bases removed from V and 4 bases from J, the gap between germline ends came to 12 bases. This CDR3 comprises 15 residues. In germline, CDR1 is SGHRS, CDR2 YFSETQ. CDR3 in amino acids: CASSFNIGLNEKLFF. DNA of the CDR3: TGCGCCAGCAGCTTCAATATAGGCCTTAATGAAAAACTGTTTTTT.

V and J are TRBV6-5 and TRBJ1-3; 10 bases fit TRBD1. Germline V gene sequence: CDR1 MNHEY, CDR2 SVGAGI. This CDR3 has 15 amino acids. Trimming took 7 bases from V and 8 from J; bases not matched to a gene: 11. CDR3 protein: CASKLWTGGSDTIYF. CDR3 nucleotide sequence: TGTGCCAGCAAACTGTGGACAGGGGGTAGCGACACCATATATTTT.

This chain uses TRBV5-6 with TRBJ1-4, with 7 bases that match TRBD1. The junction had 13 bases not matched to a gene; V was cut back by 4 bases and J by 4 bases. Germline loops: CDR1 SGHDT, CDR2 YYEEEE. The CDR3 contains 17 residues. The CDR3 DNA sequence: TGTGCCAGCAGCCGTCGGACAGGAGTTTATTATAATGAAAAACTGTTTTTT. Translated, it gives CASSRRTGVYYNEKLFF.

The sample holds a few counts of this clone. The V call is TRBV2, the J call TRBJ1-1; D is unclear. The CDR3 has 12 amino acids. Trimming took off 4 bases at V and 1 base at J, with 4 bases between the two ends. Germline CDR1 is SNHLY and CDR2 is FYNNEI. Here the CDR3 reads CASSAQNTEAFF. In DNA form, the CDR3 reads TGTGCCAGCAGTGCTCAGAACACTGAAGCTTTCTTT.

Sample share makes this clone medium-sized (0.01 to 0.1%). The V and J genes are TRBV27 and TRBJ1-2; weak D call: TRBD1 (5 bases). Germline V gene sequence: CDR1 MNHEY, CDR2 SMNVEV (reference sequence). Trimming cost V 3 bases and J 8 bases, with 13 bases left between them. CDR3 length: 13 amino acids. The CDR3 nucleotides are TGTGCCAGCAGTTTTCTGGGGGTGGAAGGCTACACCTTC. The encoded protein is CASSFLGVEGYTF.

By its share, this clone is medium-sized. Here the CDR3 reads CASSLRRGVTETQYF. CDR3 nucleotide sequence: TGTGCCAGCAGCTTGCGCAGGGGTGTTACAGAGACCCAGTACTTC. The chain recombines TRBV5-6 with TRBJ2-5, with D maybe TRBD1 (6 bases). CDR1 and CDR2 from the germline V gene are SGHDT and YYEEEE. The CDR3 loop spans 15 amino acids. With 1 base removed from V and 4 bases from J, the gap between germline ends came to 14 bases.

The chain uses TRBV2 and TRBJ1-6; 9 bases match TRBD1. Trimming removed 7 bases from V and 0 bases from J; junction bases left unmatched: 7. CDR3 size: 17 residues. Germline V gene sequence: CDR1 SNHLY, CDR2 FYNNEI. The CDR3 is CASTYRGQSSYNSPLHF. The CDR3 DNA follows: TGTGCCAGCACTTACAGGGGGCAGAGCTCCTATAATTCACCCCTCCACTTT.

The CDR3 coding sequence is TGTGCCAGCAGTTACCTGCAGAATTCACCCCTCCACTTT. It codes for CASSYLQNSPLHF. The chain employs TRBV6-5 and TRBJ1-6; D gene unclear. V was clipped by 2 bases and J by 7 bases, with 6 bases between them. Germline V gives CDR1 MNHEY, CDR2 SVGAGI. This CDR3 has 13 residues.

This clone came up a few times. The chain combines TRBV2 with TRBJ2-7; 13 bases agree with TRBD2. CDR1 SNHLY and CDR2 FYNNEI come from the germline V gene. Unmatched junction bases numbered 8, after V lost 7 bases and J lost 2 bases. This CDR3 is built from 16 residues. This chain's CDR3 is CASNLFGTSGTYEQYF. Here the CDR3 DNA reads TGTGCCAGCAACCTCTTCGGGACTAGCGGGACCTACGAGCAGTACTTC.

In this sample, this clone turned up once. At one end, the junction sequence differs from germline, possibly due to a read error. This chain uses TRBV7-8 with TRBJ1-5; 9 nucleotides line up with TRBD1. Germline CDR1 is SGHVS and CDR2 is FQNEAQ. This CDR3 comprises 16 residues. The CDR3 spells CASSLAGQGWNQPRHF. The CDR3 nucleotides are TGTGCCAGCAGCTTAGCGGGACAGGGATGGAATCAGCCCCGGCATTTT.

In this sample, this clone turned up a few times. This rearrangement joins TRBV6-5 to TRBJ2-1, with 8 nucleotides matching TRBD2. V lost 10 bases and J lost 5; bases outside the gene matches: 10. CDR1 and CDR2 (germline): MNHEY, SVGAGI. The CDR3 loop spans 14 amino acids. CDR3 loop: CATTGTRGHNEQFF. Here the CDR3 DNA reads TGTGCCACCACGGGGACTAGGGGCCACAATGAGCAGTTCTTC.

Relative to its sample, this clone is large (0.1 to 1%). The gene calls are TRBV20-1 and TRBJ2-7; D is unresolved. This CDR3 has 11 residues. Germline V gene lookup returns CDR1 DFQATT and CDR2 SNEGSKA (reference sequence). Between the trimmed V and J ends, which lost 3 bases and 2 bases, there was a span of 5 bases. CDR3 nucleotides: TGCAGTGCTAGGTCCGCCTACGAGCAGTACTTC. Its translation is CSARSAYEQYF.

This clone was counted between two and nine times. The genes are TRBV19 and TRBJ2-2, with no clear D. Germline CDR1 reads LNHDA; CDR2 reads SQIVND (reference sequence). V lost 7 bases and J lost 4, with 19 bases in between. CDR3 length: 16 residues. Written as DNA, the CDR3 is TGTGCCAGTACCCCCACTACTACCACGGGCACCGGGGAGCTGTTTTTT. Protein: CASTPTTTTGTGELFF.